This entry is about one T cell receptor beta chain. Its antigen is still unknown. Relative to the germline gene, one junction end is altered; a read error may explain this. Then a second PCR, running about 6 to 11 cycles, was carried out with a sample-barcoded 5' primer and a J-beta primer mix. One entry per CDR3 protein, called by TCRdb with MiXCR from the 5' RACE reads. The table lists 1.5 million to 2 million distinct CDR3 sequences, roughly 52% of them singletons. CDR1 is SSHAT, CDR2 FNYEAQ, per germline (reference sequence). This CDR3 is built from 18 residues. This specimen comes from a study of blood T cells in healthy people across ages. Study-level points and caveats: It was not known whether donors were CMV positive (a possible confounder of expanded clonotype changes).

The specimen was blood. This TCR was sampled from a middle-aged woman in good health. The V gene is TRBV7-7, the J gene TRBJ2-5, with D possibly being TRBD2 (6 bases). The CDR3 region has the DNA TGTGCTAGCAGCTTAGCGGTCCCCAGGGCTGGGGGGCAAGAGACCCAGTACTTC. It codes for CASSLAVPRAGGQETQYF.